The present entry profiles one T cell receptor beta chain with its context. Its antigen is unidentified. The CDR3 length is 14 residues. These data belong to a study of T cell responses to AZD1222 COVID-19 vaccine. General study results and limits: The donor group comprised mostly white British people and more females; the analysis possibly underestimated clonal diversity. CD4 TCRs covered the whole spike, strongest at regions 160-218 and 743-854. Seropositive at baseline were only a handful of AZD1222 recipients. Two AZD1222 doses significantly raised spike-specific TCR breadth and depth over controls.

Assay: immunoSEQ multiplex PCR; the TCRdb copy retains only in-frame clones and omits some. The table has some 150,000 clones, approximately 90% seen once; the top ten hold over 3%. The rearrangement uses TRBV12-2 and TRBJ1-5; TRBD1, the table's D call, was not compared with the DNA. TRBV12-2 represents a pseudogene. The sequence derives from an adult in good health. Here the sequenced sample was peripheral blood, taken on day 0 of AZD1222 vaccination. CDR3: CAPFRHRGLLPQHF. The DNA of the CDR3 is TGTGCACCCTTCCGGCACAGGGGATTGTTGCCCCAGCATTTT.